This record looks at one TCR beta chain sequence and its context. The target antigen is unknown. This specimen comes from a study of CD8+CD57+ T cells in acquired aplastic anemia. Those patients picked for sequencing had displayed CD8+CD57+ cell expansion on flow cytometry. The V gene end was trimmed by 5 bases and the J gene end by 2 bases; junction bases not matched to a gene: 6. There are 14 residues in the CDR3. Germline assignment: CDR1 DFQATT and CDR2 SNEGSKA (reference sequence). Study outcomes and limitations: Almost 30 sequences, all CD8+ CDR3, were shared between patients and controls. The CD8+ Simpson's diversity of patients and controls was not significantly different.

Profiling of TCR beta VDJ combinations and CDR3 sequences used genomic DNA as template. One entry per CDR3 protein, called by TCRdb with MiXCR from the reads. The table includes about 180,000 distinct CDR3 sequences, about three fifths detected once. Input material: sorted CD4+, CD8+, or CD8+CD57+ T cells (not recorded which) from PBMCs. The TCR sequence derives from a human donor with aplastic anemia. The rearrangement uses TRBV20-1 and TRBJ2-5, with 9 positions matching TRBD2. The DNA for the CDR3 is TGCAGTGCTGTCAGAGCGGGGGGACAAGAGACCCAGTACTTC. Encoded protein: CSAVRAGGQETQYF.